This section outlines one T cell receptor (beta chain) sequence together with its context. Trimming left V 3 bases short and J 3 bases short, with 6 bases between. The CDR3 has 13 residues. The germline CDR1 and CDR2 sequences are MDHEN and SYDVKM. This sample was included in a study of blood T cell repertoires in COVID-19. Only in-frame clones appear in the TCRdb table, and some are missing; sequencing was by immunoSEQ multiplex PCR. The data contain 150,000 to 200,000 clones, about 80% of them singletons. The source material was PBMCs or T cells enriched from blood (not recorded which). The V call is TRBV28, the J call TRBJ2-4; D is perhaps TRBD2 (6 bases). The TCR sequence derives from a woman in her sixties with acute COVID-19. The DNA of the CDR3 is TGTGCCAGCAGTTTGGGGGGCAAAAACATTCAGTACTTC. Translating it yields CASSLGGKNIQYF.